Listed here is a single T cell receptor (beta chain). Its antigen is undetermined. Trimming left V 4 bases short and J 2 bases short, with 9 bases between. Germline V lookup: CDR1 PRHDT, CDR2 FYEKMQ (reference sequence). The length of the CDR3 is 13 residues. This specimen belongs to a study of early T cells in non-severe SARS-CoV-2 infection. General study findings and limits: Clonotype matching in VDJdb favored anti-spike CD8 responses and did not capture private and CD4 specificities.

Molecules of cDNA were individually given unique molecular identifiers that were attached to them. Using its own MiXCR run on the 5' RACE reads, TCRdb lists one record per CDR3 protein. The data show tens of thousands of distinct CDR3 sequences, over 9.5% seen once. The sequenced sample was whole blood, obtained at baseline. The receptor comes from an adult who was a healthcare worker with PCR-confirmed SARS-CoV-2 infection or an uninfected control (not recorded which). The V gene is TRBV13, the J gene TRBJ2-7; the D gene is possibly TRBD2 (5 bases). The CDR3, as DNA: TGTGCCAGCAGCTCGGGGAAAACCTACGAGCAGTACTTC. It yields the protein CASSSGKTYEQYF.